Listed here are 5 T cell receptor beta chains from one sample, sequenced in a study of blood T cell repertoires in COVID-19. Repertoires were generated with immunoSEQ multiplex PCR, while TCRdb's copy carries only in-frame clones and drops some. The sample carries about 200,000 clones, roughly three quarters recorded once. The sequencing input was peripheral blood. The receptor set was obtained from a woman in her thirties or forties with COVID-19, enrolled during active disease.

CDR3 sequence: CASSAGTNIGNTEAFF. CDR3 bases: TGTGCCAGCAGTGCCGGGACAAATATCGGGAACACTGAAGCTTTCTTT. The chain is built from TRBV2 and TRBJ1-1; possibly TRBD1 for D (6 bases). CDR1 and CDR2 from the germline V gene are SNHLY and FYNNEI. V was pared by 4 bases and J by 1 base, with 16 bases between. The CDR3 covers 16 residues.

This chain joins TRBV27 and TRBJ1-5; 7 positions agree with TRBD1. The CDR3 length is 15 residues. V lost 6 bases and J lost 2; bases outside the gene matches: 7. CDR1 and CDR2 from the germline V gene are MNHEY and SMNVEV (reference sequence). The CDR3 reads CASSQGTVRNQPQHF. CDR3 nucleotide sequence: TGTGCCAGCAGCCAGGGGACAGTCCGCAATCAGCCCCAGCATTTT.

This clone was counted only a few times. The rearrangement links TRBV7-6 to TRBJ2-2; 10 nucleotides agree with TRBD2. V shed 7 bases, J shed 4 bases, and the junction held 9 bases outside the gene matches. The germline gives CDR1 SGHVS, CDR2 FNYEAQ. This CDR3 has 16 amino acids. The CDR3 sequence is CASTQGASGGTGELFF. The CDR3 DNA follows: TGTGCCAGCACCCAAGGAGCTAGCGGGGGCACCGGGGAGCTGTTTTTT.

V usage is TRBV6-5 and J usage is TRBJ1-1; maybe TRBD1 (6 bases). Germline CDR1 and CDR2: MNHEY and SVGAGI. With 10 bases removed from V and 7 bases from J, the gap between germline ends came to 19 bases. The CDR3 runs 13 residues. CDR3 in DNA: TGTGCCACAAGGTTAAACAGGGAGCGTGAAGCTTTCTTT. Protein sequence: CATRLNREREAFF.

The chain combines TRBV12-3 or TRBV12-4 with TRBJ1-2; D is unresolved. Trimming cost V 3 bases and J 5 bases, with 10 bases left between them. CDR3 length: 13 residues. The chain's CDR3 is CASSFVREYGYTF. The CDR3 region has the DNA TGTGCCAGCAGTTTTGTTCGGGAATATGGCTACACCTTC.